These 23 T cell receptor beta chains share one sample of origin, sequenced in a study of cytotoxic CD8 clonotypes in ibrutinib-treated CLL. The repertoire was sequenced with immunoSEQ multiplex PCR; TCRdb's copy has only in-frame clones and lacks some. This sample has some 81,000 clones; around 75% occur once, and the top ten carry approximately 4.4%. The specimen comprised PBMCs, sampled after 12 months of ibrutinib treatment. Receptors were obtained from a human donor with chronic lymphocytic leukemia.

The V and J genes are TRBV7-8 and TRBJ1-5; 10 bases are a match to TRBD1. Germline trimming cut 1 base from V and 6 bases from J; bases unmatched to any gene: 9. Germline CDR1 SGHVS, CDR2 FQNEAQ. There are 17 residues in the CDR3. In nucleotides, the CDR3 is TGTGCCAGCAGCTTAGTGGGGACAGGGGTTCGGGGTCAGCCCCAGCATTTT. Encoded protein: CASSLVGTGVRGQPQHF. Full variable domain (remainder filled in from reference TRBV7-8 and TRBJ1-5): GAGVSQSPRYKVAKRGQDVALRCDPISGHVSLFWYQQALGQGPEFLTYFQNEAQLDKSGLPSDRFFAERPEGSVSTLKIQRTQQEDSAVYLCASSLVGTGVRGQPQHFGDGTRLSIL.

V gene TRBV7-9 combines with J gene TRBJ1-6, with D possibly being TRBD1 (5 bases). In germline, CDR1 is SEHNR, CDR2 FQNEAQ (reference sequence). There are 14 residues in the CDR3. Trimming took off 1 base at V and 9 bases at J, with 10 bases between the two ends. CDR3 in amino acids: CASSLGQRGSPLHF. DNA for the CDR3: TGTGCCAGCAGCTTAGGGCAAAGGGGTTCACCCCTCCACTTT.

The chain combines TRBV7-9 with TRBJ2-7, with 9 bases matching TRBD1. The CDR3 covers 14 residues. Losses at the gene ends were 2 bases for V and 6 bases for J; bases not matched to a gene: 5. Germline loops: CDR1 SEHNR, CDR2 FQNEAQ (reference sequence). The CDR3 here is CASSLRDRVSEQYF. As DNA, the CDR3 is TGTGCCAGCAGCTTACGGGACAGGGTCTCCGAGCAGTACTTC.

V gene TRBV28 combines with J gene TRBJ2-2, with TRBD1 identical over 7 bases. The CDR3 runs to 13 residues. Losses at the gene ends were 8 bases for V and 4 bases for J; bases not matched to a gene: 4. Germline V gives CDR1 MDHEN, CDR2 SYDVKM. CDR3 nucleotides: TGTGCCAGCTCGACAGGGACCACCGGGGAGCTGTTTTTT. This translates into CASSTGTTGELFF.

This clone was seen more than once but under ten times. In DNA form, the CDR3 reads TGCGCCAGCAGCTTGGCTGAGACTAGCGGGCATACCTACGAGCAGTACTTC. It is translated as CASSLAETSGHTYEQYF. The gene calls are TRBV5-1 and TRBJ2-7; the match to TRBD2 covers 10 bases. The CDR3 extends over 17 amino acids. V gave up 0 bases and J gave up 2 bases; unmatched junction bases: 8. CDR1 is SGHRS, CDR2 YFSETQ, per germline.

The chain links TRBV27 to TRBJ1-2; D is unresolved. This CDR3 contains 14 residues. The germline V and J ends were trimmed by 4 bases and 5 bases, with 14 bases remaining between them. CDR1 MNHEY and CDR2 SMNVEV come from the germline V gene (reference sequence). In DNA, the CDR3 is TGTGCCAGCAGTTGGGCGGGGAGGAGTTATGGCTACACCTTC. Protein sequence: CASSWAGRSYGYTF.

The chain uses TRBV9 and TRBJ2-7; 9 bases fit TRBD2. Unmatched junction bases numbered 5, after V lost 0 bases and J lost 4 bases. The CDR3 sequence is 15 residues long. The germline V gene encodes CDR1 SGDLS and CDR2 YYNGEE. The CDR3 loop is CASSVGSGSVYEQYF. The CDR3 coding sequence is TGTGCCAGCAGCGTAGGTAGCGGGAGTGTGTACGAGCAGTACTTC.

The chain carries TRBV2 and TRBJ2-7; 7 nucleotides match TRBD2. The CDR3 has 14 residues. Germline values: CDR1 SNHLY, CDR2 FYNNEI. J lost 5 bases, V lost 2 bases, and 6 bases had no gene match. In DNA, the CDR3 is TGTGCCAGCAGTGAAAGCGGGACGGGACACGAGCAGTACTTC. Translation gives CASSESGTGHEQYF. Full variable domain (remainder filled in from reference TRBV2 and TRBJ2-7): EPEVTQTPSHQVTQMGQEVILRCVPISNHLYFYWYRQILGQKVEFLVSFYNNEISEKSEIFDDQFSVERPDGSNFTLKIRSTKLEDSAMYFCASSESGTGHEQYFGPGTRLTVT.

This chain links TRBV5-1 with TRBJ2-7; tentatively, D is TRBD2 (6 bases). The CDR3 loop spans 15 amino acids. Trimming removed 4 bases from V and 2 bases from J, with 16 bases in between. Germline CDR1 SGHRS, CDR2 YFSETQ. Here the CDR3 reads CASSAGRTVTYEQYF. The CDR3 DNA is TGCGCCAGCAGCGCGGGGCGGACGGTGACCTACGAGCAGTACTTC.

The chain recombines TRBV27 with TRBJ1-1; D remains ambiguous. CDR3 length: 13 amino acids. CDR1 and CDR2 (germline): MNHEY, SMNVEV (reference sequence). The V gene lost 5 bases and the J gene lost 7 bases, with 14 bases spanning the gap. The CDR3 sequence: CASSPRPRVEAFF. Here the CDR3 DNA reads TGTGCCAGCAGTCCCCGACCCCGGGTTGAAGCTTTCTTT.

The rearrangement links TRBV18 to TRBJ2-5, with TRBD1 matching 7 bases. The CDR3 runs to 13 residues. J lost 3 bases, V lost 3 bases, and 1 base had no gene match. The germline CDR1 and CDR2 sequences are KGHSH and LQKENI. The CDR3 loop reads CASSPGTEETQYF. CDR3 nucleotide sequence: TGTGCCAGCTCACCCGGGACAGAAGAGACCCAGTACTTC.

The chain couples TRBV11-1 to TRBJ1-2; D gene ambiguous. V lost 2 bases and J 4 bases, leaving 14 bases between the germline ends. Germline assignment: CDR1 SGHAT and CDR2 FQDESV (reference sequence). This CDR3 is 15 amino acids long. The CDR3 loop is CASSLSSQALYGYTF. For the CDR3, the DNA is TGTGCCAGCAGCTTATCGTCGCAGGCACTCTATGGCTACACCTTC.

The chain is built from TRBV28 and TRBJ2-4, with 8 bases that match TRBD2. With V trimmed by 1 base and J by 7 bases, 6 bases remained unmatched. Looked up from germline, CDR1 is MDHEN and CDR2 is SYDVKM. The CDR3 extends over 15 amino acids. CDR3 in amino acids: CASSLFARGGNIQYF. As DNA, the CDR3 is TGTGCCAGCAGTTTATTTGCCCGGGGGGGGAACATTCAGTACTTC. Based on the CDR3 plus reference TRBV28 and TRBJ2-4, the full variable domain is DVKVTQSSRYLVKRTGEKVFLECVQDMDHENMFWYRQDPGLGLRLIYFSYDVKMKEKGDIPEGYSVSREKKERFSLILESASTNQTSMYLCASSLFARGGNIQYFGAGTRLSVL.

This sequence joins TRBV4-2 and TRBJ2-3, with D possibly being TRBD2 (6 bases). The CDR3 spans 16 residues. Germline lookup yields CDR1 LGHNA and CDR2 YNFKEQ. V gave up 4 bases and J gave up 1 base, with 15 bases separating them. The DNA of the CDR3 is TGTGCCAGCAGCCCAACGGAGGGCCGACGCACAGATACGCAGTATTTT. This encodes CASSPTEGRRTDTQYF.

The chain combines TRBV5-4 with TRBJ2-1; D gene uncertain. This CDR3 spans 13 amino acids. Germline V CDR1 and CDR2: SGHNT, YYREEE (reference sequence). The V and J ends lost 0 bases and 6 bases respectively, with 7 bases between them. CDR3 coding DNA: TGTGCCAGCAGCTTGGGGCAGCCCAATGAGCAGTTCTTC. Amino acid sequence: CASSLGQPNEQFF.

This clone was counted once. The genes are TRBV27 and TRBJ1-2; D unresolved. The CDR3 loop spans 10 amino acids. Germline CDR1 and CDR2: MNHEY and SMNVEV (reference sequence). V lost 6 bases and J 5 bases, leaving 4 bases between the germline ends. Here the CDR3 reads CASSKYGYTF. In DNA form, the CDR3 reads TGTGCCAGCAGCAAATATGGCTACACCTTC.

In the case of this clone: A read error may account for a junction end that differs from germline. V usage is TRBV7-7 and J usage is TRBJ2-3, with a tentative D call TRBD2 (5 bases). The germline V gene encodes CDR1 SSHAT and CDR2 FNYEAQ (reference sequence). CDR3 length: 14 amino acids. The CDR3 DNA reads TGTGCTAGCAGCTTAAGCGGCCACACAGATACGCAGTATTTT. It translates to CASSLSGHTDTQYF.

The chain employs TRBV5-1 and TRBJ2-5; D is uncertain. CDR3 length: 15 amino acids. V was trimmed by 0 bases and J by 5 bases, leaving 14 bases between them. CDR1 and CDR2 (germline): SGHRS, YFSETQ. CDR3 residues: CASSLDGRFGETQYF. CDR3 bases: TGCGCCAGCAGCTTGGATGGCAGGTTTGGTGAGACCCAGTACTTC.

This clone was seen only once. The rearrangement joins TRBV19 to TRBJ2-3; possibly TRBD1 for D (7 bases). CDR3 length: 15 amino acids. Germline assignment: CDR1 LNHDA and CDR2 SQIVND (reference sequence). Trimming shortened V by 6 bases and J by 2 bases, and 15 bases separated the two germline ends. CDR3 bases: TGTGCCAGTAGGAGGGGGGACAGATCCACAGATACGCAGTATTTT. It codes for CASRRGDRSTDTQYF.

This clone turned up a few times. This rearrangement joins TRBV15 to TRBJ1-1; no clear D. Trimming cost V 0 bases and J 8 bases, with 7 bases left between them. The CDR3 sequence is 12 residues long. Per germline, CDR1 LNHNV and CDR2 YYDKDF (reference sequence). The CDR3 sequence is CATSRDQQEAFF. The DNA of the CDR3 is TGTGCCACCAGCAGAGATCAGCAAGAAGCTTTCTTT.

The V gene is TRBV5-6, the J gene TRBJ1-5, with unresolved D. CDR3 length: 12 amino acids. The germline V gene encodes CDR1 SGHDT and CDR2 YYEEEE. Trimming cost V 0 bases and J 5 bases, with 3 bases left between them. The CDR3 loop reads CASSLGDQPQHF. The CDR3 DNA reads TGTGCCAGCAGCTTGGGGGATCAGCCCCAGCATTTT.

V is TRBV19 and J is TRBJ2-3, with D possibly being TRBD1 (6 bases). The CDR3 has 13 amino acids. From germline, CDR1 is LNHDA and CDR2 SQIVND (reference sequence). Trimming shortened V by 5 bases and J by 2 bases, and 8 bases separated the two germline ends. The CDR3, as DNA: TGTGCCAGTAGTCCAGGGGCCACAGATACGCAGTATTTT. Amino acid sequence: CASSPGATDTQYF.

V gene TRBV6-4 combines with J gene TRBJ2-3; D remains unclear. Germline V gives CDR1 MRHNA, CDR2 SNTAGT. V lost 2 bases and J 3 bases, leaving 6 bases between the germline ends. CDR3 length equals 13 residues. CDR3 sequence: CASSDTETDTQYF. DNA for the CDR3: TGTGCCAGCAGTGACACAGAGACAGATACGCAGTATTTT.